Included here is one T cell receptor (beta chain) sequence, with context. This sample stems from a study of cytomegalovirus exposure and HLA in healthy donors. Study-wide background: Genetic ancestry analysis placed more than 80% of the 400 or so donors that were genotyped in the Caucasian-associated cluster.

The study ran its PCR with 60 Vbeta and 13 Jbeta primers. Sequencing was performed with immunoSEQ multiplex PCR; in TCRdb, only in-frame clones are kept and a portion is missing. The sample holds around 110,000 clones; about 76% are singletons and the top ten take 3.9%. The CDR3 extends over 16 amino acids. After removal of 4 bases from V and 4 bases from J, the junction contained 6 bases not matched to a gene. Germline CDR1 is SGHVS and CDR2 is FQNEAQ. Sample: PBMCs. The rearrangement uses TRBV7-8 and TRBJ2-7; 14 nucleotides line up with TRBD2. This receptor was taken from a woman aged 25-40 years in good health and CMV-seronegative. The CDR3 loop is CASSSQRTSGRYEQYF. CDR3 DNA sequence: TGTGCCAGCAGCTCACAACGGACTAGCGGGAGGTACGAGCAGTACTTC.